This TCR beta chain was captured by sequencing in a study of Ad26.COV2.S vaccination and SARS-CoV-2 variants (dated by TCRdb to the early 2020s). For context, the study as a whole: Vaccine-arm donors were drawn from COV1001, a multicentre, randomized, double-blind, placebo-controlled phase I-IIa trial of Ad26.COV2.S in healthy adults. The specificity and breadth of SARS-CoV-2-reactive T cell receptors after Ad26.COV2.S vaccination were assessed by TCRbeta repertoire sequencing. Participants in the trial were split at random into five groups of five each, receiving low-dose or high-dose Ad26.COV2.S once or twice, or else placebo on both occasions. Throughout the experiments and outcome assessment, investigators stayed blinded to trial group allocation. The TCR-sequenced set comprised around 30 samples: around 20 Ad26.COV2.S vaccine recipients, 5 placebo recipients and 8 SARS-CoV-2 convalescent individuals. Ad26.COV2.S was administered intramuscularly at 5 x 10^10 or 1 x 10^11 viral particles, either as a single shot or as two shots given 56 days apart. Study-wide findings and limitations: After vaccination, substantial breadth of spike-specific CD8+ and CD4+ T cell responses was reported. Comparing responses between vaccine doses or regimens was not something the study was powered to do. Non-spike TCR breadth was comparable between vaccine and placebo recipients, consistent with the vaccine containing only spike. Higher spike-specific TCR breadth was observed in Ad26.COV2.S recipients than in placebo recipients (P = 0.0014). According to the authors, total T cell responses may have been underestimated by the TCR breadth and depth analyses.

The immunoSEQ Assay was the method used to sequence TCRbeta CDR3 regions. After extraction, genomic DNA underwent amplification by bias-controlled multiplex PCR, followed by high-throughput sequencing. In the source study's methods: Collapsing and filtering of sequences were performed to quantify the absolute abundance of each unique TCRbeta CDR3 region. Usable DNA was measured by amplifying reference genes present in all nucleated cells, and TCRbeta template counts were normalized to that usable DNA to estimate T cell fraction. Repertoire TCRs were annotated as SARS-CoV-2-specific when V gene, CDR3 amino acid sequence and J gene were exactly matched to a known reactive TCR set. The reference SARS-CoV-2 TCR set was obtained from MIRA and was filtered for enrichment in COVID-19-positive ImmuneCODE repertoires, whereby public or cross-reactive TCRs were removed. Drawing on the MIRA antigens, annotated TCRs were analysed further at the level of specific ORF or position within ORF. Depth was the summed frequency of annotated unique rearrangements, while breadth was defined as annotated unique rearrangements over total unique productive rearrangements. TCR breadth was compared between groups using two-sided Wilcoxon rank-sum tests. TCRdb limited this immuneACCESS table to in-frame rearrangements with V and J called. A share of clones is missing; checked studies link under half to unresolved V genes, and the rest is unexplained. The DNA was the basis for D and trimming; V, J and clone size are from that table. The sample profile shows 300,000 to 400,000 clones; 80% to 90% of them were found once. The biggest ten clones account for roughly 10% of the sample.

This clone was observed a few times. Which antigen it targets is not known. No base quality values were provided; no much bigger clone lies one nucleotide off. Sequences SNHLY (CDR1) and FYNNEI (CDR2) are obtained from the germline V gene. Taken from cysteine to phenylalanine, the CDR3 has 14 residues. Solely the CDR3 DNA is kept, with 42 bases framed from the first base. Ends trimmed: V by 6 bases, J by 4 bases; bases unmatched to a gene: 6. The treatment or condition label for this specimen denotes: around 19 received Ad26.COV2.S at low or high dose, single or two shots; 5 received placebo; per-sample allocation not given. Repertoires of vaccine and placebo recipients were sequenced from samples taken on day 63 after the first injection. In Cohort 1b, some 25 adults aged 18-55 years were enrolled at a single site in Boston, USA, between 29 July and 7 August 2020. As a vaccine, Ad26.COV2.S was a replication-incompetent adenovirus type 26 vector that expressed a prefusion-stabilized SARS-CoV-2 spike protein derived from the original Wuhan strain.

The chain uses TRBV2 and TRBJ1-5, and 7 junction bases match TRBD1. The clonotype was recovered from a person aged 18 to 65 who received the Ad26.COV2.S COVID-19 vaccine or a placebo. Sequencing used peripheral blood, obtained in a trial of Ad26.COV2.S vaccine versus placebo. Here the CDR3 is given as CASSQQGPNQPQHF. The nucleotide sequence is TGTGCCAGCAGCCAACAGGGGCCGAATCAGCCCCAGCATTTT.